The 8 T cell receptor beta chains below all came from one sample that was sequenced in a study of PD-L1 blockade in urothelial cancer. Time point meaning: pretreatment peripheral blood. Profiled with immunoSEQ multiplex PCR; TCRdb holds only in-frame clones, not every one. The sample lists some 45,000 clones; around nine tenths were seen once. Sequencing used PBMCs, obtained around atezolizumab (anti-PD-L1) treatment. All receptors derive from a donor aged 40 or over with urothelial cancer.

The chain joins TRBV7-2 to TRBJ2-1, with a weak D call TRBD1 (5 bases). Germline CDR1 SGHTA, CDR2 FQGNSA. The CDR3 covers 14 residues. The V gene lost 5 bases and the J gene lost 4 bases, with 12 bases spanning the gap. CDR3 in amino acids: CASSQDRRYNEQFF. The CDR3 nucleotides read TGTGCCAGCAGCCAAGACAGACGGTACAATGAGCAGTTCTTC.

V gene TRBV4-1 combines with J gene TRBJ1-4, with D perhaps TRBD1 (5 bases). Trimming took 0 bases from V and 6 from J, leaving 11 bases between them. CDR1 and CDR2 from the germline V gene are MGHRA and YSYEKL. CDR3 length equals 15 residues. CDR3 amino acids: CASSQEPTVDEKLFF. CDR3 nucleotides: TGCGCCAGCAGCCAAGAACCGACAGTCGATGAAAAACTGTTTTTT.

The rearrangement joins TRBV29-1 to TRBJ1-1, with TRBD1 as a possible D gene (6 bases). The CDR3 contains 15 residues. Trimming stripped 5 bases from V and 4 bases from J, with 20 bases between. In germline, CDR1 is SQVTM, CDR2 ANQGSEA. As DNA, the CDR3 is TGCAGCGTTTTGGGGGTCCAGGGGACGGGCACTGAAGCTTTCTTT. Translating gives CSVLGVQGTGTEAFF.

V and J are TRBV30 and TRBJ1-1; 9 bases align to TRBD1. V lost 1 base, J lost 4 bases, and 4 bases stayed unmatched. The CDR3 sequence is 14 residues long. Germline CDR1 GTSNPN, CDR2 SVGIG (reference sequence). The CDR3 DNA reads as TGTGCCTGGAGTGGGGGGACAGGGCCCACTGAAGCTTTCTTT. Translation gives CAWSGGTGPTEAFF.

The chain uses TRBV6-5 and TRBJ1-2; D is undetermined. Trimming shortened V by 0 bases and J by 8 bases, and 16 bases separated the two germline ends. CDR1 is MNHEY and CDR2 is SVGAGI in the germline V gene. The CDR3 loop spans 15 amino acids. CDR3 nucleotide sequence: TGTGCCAGCAGTTACTCGGTGTCCGGTCTTCGGGGCTACACCTTC. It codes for CASSYSVSGLRGYTF.

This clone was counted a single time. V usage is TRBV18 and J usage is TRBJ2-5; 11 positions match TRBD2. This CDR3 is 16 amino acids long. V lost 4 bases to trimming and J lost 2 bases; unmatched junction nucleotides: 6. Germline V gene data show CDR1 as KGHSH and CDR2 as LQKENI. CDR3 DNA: TGTGCCAGCTCACTTATAGCGGGAGGGATACAAGAGACCCAGTACTTC. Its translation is CASSLIAGGIQETQYF.

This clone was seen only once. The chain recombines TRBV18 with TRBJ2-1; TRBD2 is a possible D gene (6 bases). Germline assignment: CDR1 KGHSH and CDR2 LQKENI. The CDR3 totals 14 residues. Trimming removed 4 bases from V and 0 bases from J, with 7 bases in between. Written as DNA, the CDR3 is TGTGCCAGCTCACGGGGAGGCTCCTACAATGAGCAGTTCTTC. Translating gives CASSRGGSYNEQFF.

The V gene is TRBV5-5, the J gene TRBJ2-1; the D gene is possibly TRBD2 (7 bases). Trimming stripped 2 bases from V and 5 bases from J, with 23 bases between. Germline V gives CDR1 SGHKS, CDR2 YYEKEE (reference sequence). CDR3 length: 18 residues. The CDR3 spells CASSLPLSGTGGHNEQFF. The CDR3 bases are TGTGCCAGCAGCTTACCCCTCTCCGGGACGGGGGGCCACAATGAGCAGTTCTTC.